This T cell receptor (beta chain) is drawn from a study of shared clonotypes between healthy human individuals. Here immunoSEQ multiplex PCR was the method, and the copy in TCRdb shows in-frame clones only, minus some. The sample shows about 1.1 million clones, about 80% of them seen only once. The ends were cut back, 3 bases at V and 6 bases at J, with 21 bases in the middle. The V gene's germline CDR1 is KGHSH and CDR2 LQKENI. There are 17 residues in the CDR3. This sequence originates from a man between 18 and 29 years old in good health. Some clones in this sample may be carry-over from other donors' samples. Sample: memory CD4+ T cells from PBMCs. Subset denoted: CD45RA-negative fraction. The chain uses TRBV18 and TRBJ2-1; D may be TRBD2 (5 bases). The CDR3 spells CASSPGSGRRYFNEQFF. Written as DNA, the CDR3 is TGTGCCAGCTCACCGGGGAGCGGCAGGAGGTATTTCAATGAGCAGTTCTTC.